The rows below give T cell receptor beta chains drawn from one sample of a study of CD8 T cells in ankylosing spondylitis. A single record per CDR3 protein comes from TCRdb applying MiXCR to the 5' RACE reads. The data show around 490,000 distinct CDR3 sequences, over 4% seen once. The sample taken for sequencing was blood, either unsorted or a sorted T cell fraction (not recorded which). All receptors derive from a male donor with ankylosing spondylitis. Each CDR3 is given with its conserved first and last residue. D genes are given only for firm matches. The size of a clone is reported for some rows only, either as once, few or many, or as a class for expanded clones.

j_gene,v_gene,abundance,d_gene,CDR3aa
TRBJ2-5,TRBV20-1,-,TRBD2,CSVRGSPQYF
TRBJ2-7,TRBV18,many,-,CASSTAGGAEQYF
TRBJ1-5,TRBV12-3/TRBV12-4,many,-,CASRTDSNQPQHF
TRBJ2-5,TRBV20-1,few,TRBD2,CSARASGGVAQYF
TRBJ2-7,TRBV15,many,-,CATGRGGERYEQYF
TRBJ1-2,TRBV28,many,-,CASSLADSHYGYTF
TRBJ2-2,TRBV6-2/TRBV6-3,many,-,CASSQTDRNTGELFF
TRBJ2-1,TRBV7-9,few,TRBD2,CASSRGLAGSEQFF
TRBJ1-5,TRBV20-1,many,-,CSAGRVGGFNQPQHF
TRBJ2-5,TRBV28,-,TRBD1,CASTQWTGRRETQYF
TRBJ2-5,TRBV29-1,many,-,CSVAGGIGETQYF
TRBJ2-1,TRBV5-1,many,-,CASTRGQSSYNEQFF
TRBJ1-1,TRBV5-5,many,-,CASSLVVAMNTEAFF
TRBJ2-5,TRBV4-1,-,-,CASSQDSSLAGETQYF
TRBJ2-3,TRBV20-1,many,-,CSAPRAGGADTQYF
TRBJ1-1,TRBV10-3,many,TRBD1,CAISGATGGGTEAFF
TRBJ1-6,TRBV19,many,-,CASSITENSPLHF
TRBJ2-2,TRBV9,many,TRBD2,CASSTQTSRLAGGNTGELFF
TRBJ2-7,TRBV27,few,TRBD1,CASSYRDRETEQYF
TRBJ1-5,TRBV20-1,many,-,CSARATFYSNQPQHF
TRBJ2-2,TRBV20-1,-,TRBD2,CCARETGTRGTGELFF
TRBJ2-7,TRBV10-3,many,-,CAIRTGTRYEQYF
TRBJ2-6,TRBV10-3,many,-,CAIGLYSSSGANVLTF
TRBJ2-6,TRBV5-8,-,-,CASSLAGHYSGANVLTF
TRBJ1-4,TRBV20-1,many,-,CSARDILNQKLFF
TRBJ2-7,TRBV20-1,many,-,CSARDLRANEQYF
TRBJ2-2,TRBV20-1,-,TRBD1,CSARQGMAGELFF
TRBJ2-2,TRBV27,many,-,CASSYPVGGELFF
TRBJ2-1,TRBV12-3/TRBV12-4,many,TRBD1,CASSWTGEHNEQFF
TRBJ1-4,TRBV20-1,-,-,CSARGGEATNEKLFF
TRBJ2-6,TRBV4-2,many,-,CASSQFGGAHSGANVLTF
TRBJ2-5,TRBV7-2,many,-,CASSRDNQETQYF
TRBJ1-1,TRBV27,many,-,CASSLARGITEAFF
TRBJ1-4,TRBV7-2,many,-,CASSLGPTLRGKLFF
TRBJ1-1,TRBV5-1,many,-,CASSGGEEFTEAFF
TRBJ1-3,TRBV12-3/TRBV12-4,many,-,CASSFPHPGGQRNTIYF
TRBJ1-5,TRBV4-2,many,-,CASSQGNGTPRYF
TRBJ1-1,TRBV6-5,many,-,CASSYMGDPEAFF
TRBJ1-2,TRBV5-1,-,TRBD1,CASSLRGTDYGYTF